This T cell receptor beta chain derives from a study of chemoradiotherapy in HPV16-positive cancers (dated by TCRdb to between 2020 and 2023). For context, the study as a whole: Using functional T-cell assays on cells from two HPV16-positive patients, the researchers defined candidate HPV-specific T-cell clones and common TCR motifs. The candidate HPV-specific TCRs and motifs were then tracked in TCR repertoires from over 80 patients with HPV-related cancers. Whether T-cell immunity against the HPV oncoproteins E6 and E7 changes during chemoradiotherapy and whether survival is affected by this immunity were examined in the study. The paper's findings and limits, for the study overall: Expansion of candidate HPV-specific clones and E7-related TCR motifs was observed in the tumor microenvironment during treatment, whereas no such expansion was observed for non-HPV-specific T cells. The functional definition of HPV-specific T cells came from only two HPV16-positive patients, and the survival association was reported for HPV16-positive patients. In HPV16-positive patients, expansion of HPV-responsive T cells during chemoradiotherapy was associated with improved recurrence-free survival.

As to this clone: Its antigen is unknown. Base qualities are not recorded, but no much larger clone differs from it by a single base.

The library was made by the immunoSEQ multiplex PCR assay. TCRdb provides this immuneACCESS table in a form limited to in-frame rearrangements. Some clones are lacking; in checked studies, under half of them reflect an unresolved V gene, and why the rest are absent is not known. In this sample the table shows about 67,000 clones, almost 90% of which occur a single time. Of the sample, 4.2% is held by the ten largest clones. Trimming takes 4 bases from V and 3 bases from J, and the germline ends sit 12 bases apart. Its CDR3 holds 15 amino acids, cysteine through phenylalanine. CDR3 DNA only is kept here, 45 bases in frame from base 1. CDR1 and CDR2 are drawn from the germline V gene (reference sequence): LNHDA, SQIVND. Repertoires were sampled multiple times during chemoradiotherapy, which allowed clonal expansion in the tumor microenvironment to be followed.

This sample comprised blood, obtained from a patient who underwent chemoradiotherapy. The V gene is TRBV19 and the J gene is TRBJ2-2; the D gene is perhaps TRBD2, from 6 matching bases. This TCR was recovered from a human donor with HPV-associated anogenital cancer. The bases are TGTGCCAGTAGTAGAGGGACTGCCTACACCGGGGAGCTGTTTTTT. The translation is CASSRGTAYTGELFF.